This record covers a single T cell receptor (beta chain). The antigen remains unidentified. In every patient, relapse followed autologous stem cell transplantation, while exposure to brentuximab vedotin differed. These data belong to a study of PD-1 blockade in classical Hodgkin lymphoma. Only in-frame clones appear in the TCRdb table, and some are missing; sequencing was by immunoSEQ multiplex PCR. The sample carries more than 140,000 clones, around four fifths recorded once. V was trimmed by 3 bases and J by 1 base, leaving 8 bases between them. The CDR3 is 14 amino acids. Looked up from germline, CDR1 is SGHTA and CDR2 is FQGNSA. Whole-study results and caveats: Relative to healthy donors, newly diagnosed patients reportedly had lower baseline TCR diversity, which was reported as lower still in relapsed/refractory patients.

The material was peripheral blood mononuclear cells (PBMCs), obtained before the second cycle of nivolumab. This chain joins TRBV7-2 and TRBJ2-3; unclear D gene. This clonotype was sampled from a human donor with classical Hodgkin lymphoma. The CDR3 is CASSFEGRTDTQYF. The CDR3 DNA is TGTGCCAGCAGCTTCGAAGGCCGCACAGATACGCAGTATTTT.